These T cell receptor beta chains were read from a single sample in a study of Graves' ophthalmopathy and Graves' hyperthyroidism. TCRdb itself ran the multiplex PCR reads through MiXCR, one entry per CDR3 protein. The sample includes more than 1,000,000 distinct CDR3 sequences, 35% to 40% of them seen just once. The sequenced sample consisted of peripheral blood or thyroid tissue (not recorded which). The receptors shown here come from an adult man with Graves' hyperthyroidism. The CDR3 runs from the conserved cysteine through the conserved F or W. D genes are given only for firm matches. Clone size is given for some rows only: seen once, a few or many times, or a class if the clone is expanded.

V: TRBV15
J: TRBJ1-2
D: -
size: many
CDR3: CATSRDRGEVTGYTF
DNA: TGTGCCACCAGCAGAGATCGGGGGGAAGTCACTGGCTACACCTTC

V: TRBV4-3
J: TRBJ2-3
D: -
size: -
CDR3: CASSQEGRGAQYF
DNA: TGCGCCAGCAGCCAAGAAGGAAGAGGGGCGCAGTATTTT

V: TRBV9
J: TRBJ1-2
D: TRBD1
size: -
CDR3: CASSFRGQGTSGYTF
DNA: TGTGCCAGCAGTTTCAGGGGACAGGGCACTTCTGGCTACACCTTC

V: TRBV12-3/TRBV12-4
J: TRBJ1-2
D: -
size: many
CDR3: CASSFKTDYGYTF
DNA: TGTGCCAGCAGTTTTAAGACAGACTATGGCTACACCTTC

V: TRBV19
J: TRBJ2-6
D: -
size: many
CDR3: CASSRIGQEGANVLTF
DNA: TGTGCCAGTAGTCGAATCGGGCAGGAGGGGGCCAACGTCCTGACTTTC

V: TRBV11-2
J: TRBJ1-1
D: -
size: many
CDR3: CASSWSQSTEAFF
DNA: TGTGCCAGCAGCTGGTCCCAGAGCACTGAAGCTTTCTTT

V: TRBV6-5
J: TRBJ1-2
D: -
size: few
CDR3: CASSLLSGPGYTF
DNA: TGTGCCAGCAGTTTACTCTCAGGGCCAGGTTACACCTTC

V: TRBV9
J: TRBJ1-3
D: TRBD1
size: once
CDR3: CASSVGTSDRVMENTIYF
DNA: TGTGCCAGCAGCGTCGGAACGAGCGACAGGGTAATGGAAAACACCATATATTTT

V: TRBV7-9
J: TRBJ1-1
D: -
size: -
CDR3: CASGVVGRRATEAFF
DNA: TGTGCCAGCGGCGTAGTAGGACGCAGGGCGACTGAAGCTTTCTTT

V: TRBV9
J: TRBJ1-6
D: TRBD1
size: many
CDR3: CASSVGQGRASPLHF
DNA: TGTGCCAGCAGCGTCGGACAGGGGCGCGCATCACCCCTCCACTTT

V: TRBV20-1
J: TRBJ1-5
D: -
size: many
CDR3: CSASPVYSNQPQHF
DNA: TGCAGTGCTAGTCCGGTATATAGCAATCAGCCCCAGCATTTT

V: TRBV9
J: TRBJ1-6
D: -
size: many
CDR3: CASSVGGSYNSPLHF
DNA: TGTGCCAGCAGCGTCGGTGGCTCCTATAATTCACCCCTCCACTTT

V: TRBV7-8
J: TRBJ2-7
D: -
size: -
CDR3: CASRRDDRDYEQYF
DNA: TGTGCCAGCAGGCGGGATGACAGGGACTACGAGCAGTACTTC

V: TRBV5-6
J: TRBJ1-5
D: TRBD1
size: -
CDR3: CASSLGLTGGIGQPQHF
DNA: TGTGCCAGCAGCTTGGGGCTGACAGGGGGTATAGGGCAGCCCCAGCATTTT

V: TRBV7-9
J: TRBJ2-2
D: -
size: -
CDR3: CASCSIRGVNTGELFF
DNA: TGTGCCAGCTGCTCGATCAGGGGGGTGAACACCGGGGAGCTGTTTTTT

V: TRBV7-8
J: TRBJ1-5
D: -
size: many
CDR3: CASSLGRGLRLDQPQHF
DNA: TGTGCCAGCAGCTTAGGTCGAGGGTTGAGGTTGGATCAGCCCCAGCATTTT

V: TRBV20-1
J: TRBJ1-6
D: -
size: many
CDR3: CSARVDGSSYNSPLHF
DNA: TGCAGTGCTAGAGTAGATGGTAGCTCCTATAATTCACCCCTCCACTTT

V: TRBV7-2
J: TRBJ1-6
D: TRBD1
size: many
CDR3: CASSSDRVDDSPLHF
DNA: TGTGCCAGCAGCTCCGACAGGGTGGACGATTCACCCCTCCACTTT

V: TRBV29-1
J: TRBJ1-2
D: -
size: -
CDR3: CSVEEADGYTF
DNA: TGCAGCGTTGAGGAGGCGGATGGCTACACCTTC

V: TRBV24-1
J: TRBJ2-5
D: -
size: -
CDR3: CASRGGTGTTQYF
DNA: TGTGCCAGCAGGGGGGGAACAGGGACGACCCAGTACTTC

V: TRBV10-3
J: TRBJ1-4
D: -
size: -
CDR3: CAIGLREKLFF
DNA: TGTGCCATCGGACTCAGGGAAAAACTGTTTTTT

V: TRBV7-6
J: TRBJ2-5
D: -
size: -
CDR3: CASSLGGDSQETQYF
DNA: TGTGCCAGCAGCTTAGGGGGAGACTCCCAAGAGACCCAGTACTTC

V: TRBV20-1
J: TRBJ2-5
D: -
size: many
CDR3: CSGVGHQETQYF
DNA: TGCAGTGGGGTCGGACACCAAGAGACCCAGTACTTC

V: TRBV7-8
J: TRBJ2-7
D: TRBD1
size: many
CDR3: CASSLVPTGAEEQYF
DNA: TGTGCCAGCAGTTTAGTACCAACAGGGGCCGAGGAGCAGTACTTC

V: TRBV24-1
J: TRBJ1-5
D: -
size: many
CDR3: CATSEQGLNQPQHF
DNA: TGTGCCACCAGTGAGCAGGGACTCAATCAGCCCCAGCATTTT

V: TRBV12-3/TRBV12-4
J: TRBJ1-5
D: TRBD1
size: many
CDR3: CASSLLVGQGSNQPQHF
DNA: TGTGCCAGCAGTTTATTAGTGGGACAGGGAAGCAATCAGCCCCAGCATTTT

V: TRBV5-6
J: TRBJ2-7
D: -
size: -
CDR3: CASSLGRRTYEQYF
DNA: TGTGCCAGCAGCTTGGGCCGGAGGACCTACGAGCAGTACTTC

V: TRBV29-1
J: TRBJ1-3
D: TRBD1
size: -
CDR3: CSVGTSGGQAGGNTIYF
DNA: TGCAGCGTGGGGACTAGCGGGGGACAGGCTGGGGGAAACACCATATATTTT

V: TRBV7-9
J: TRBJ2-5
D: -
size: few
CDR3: CASSYKPGQGNQETQYF
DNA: TGTGCCAGCAGCTATAAACCGGGGCAGGGCAATCAAGAGACCCAGTACTTC

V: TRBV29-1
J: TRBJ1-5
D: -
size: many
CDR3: CSVEEGGLQHF
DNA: TGCAGCGTTGAAGAGGGGGGACTTCAGCATTTT

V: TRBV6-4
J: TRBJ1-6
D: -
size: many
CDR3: CASSDQGWNSPLHF
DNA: TGTGCCAGCAGCGACCAGGGGTGGAATTCACCCCTCCACTTT

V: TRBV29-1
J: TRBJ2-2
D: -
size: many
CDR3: CSARQDTNTGELFF
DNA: TGCAGCGCAAGACAGGACACGAACACCGGGGAGCTGTTTTTT

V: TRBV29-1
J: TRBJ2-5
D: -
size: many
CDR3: CSVVKGGETQYF
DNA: TGCAGCGTTGTAAAGGGTGGGGAGACCCAGTACTTC

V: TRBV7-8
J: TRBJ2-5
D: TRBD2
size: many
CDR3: CASSMTSGSGETQYF
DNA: TGTGCCAGCAGCATGACTAGCGGGAGTGGGGAGACCCAGTACTTC

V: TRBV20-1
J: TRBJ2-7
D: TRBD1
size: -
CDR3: CSAPGQGAAYLAYEQYF
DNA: TGCAGTGCACCGGGACAGGGGGCCGCCTATTTAGCCTACGAGCAGTACTTC

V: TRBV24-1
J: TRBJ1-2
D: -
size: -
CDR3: CATSDTVQIYGYTF
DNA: TGTGCCACCAGTGATACAGTACAGATCTATGGCTACACCTTC

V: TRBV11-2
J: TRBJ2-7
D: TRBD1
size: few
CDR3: CASSLSRQGFYSYEQYF
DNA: TGTGCCAGCAGCTTATCCCGACAGGGCTTCTACTCCTACGAGCAGTACTTC

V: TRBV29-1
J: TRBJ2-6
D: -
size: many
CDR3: CSVQLGGNGANVLTF
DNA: TGCAGCGTTCAGTTAGGCGGGAATGGGGCCAACGTCCTGACTTTC

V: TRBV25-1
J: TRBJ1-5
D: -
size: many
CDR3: CASSEGGIQPQHF
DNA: TGTGCCAGCAGTGAAGGGGGCATTCAGCCCCAGCATTTT

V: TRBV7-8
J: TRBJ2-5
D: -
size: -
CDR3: CASSLGVRGPQETQYF
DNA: TGTGCCAGCAGCTTAGGAGTCAGGGGTCCCCAAGAGACCCAGTACTTC

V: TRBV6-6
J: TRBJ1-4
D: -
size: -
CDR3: CATGGTANEKLFF
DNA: TGTGCCACCGGAGGAACAGCTAATGAAAAACTGTTTTTT

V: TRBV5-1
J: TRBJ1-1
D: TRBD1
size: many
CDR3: CASSLGQGITEAFF
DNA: TGCGCCAGCAGCTTGGGACAGGGGATCACTGAAGCTTTCTTT

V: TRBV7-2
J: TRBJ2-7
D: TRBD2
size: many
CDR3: CASSSRTSGDRYEQYF
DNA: TGTGCCAGCAGCTCGAGGACTAGCGGGGACCGTTACGAGCAGTACTTC

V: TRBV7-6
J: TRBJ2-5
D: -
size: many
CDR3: CASSLLKGKEVQETQYF
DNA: TGTGCCAGCAGCCTACTGAAGGGCAAAGAGGTACAAGAGACCCAGTACTTC

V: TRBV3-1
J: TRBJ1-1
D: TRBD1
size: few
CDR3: CASSLNTGGTEAFF
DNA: TGTGCCAGCAGCCTTAACACAGGGGGCACTGAAGCTTTCTTT

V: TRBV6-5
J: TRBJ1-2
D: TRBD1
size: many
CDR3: CASSYVRDRVWNYGYTF
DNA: TGTGCCAGCAGTTACGTCAGGGACAGGGTCTGGAACTATGGCTACACCTTC

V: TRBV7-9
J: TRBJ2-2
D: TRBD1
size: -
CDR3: CASTLTGGGTGELFF
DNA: TGTGCCAGCACCTTAACAGGGGGCGGAACCGGGGAGCTGTTTTTT

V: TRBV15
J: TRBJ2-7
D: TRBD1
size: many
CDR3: CATSRVGTGGLGNYEQYF
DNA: TGTGCCACCAGCAGAGTAGGGACAGGGGGTTTGGGAAACTACGAGCAGTACTTC

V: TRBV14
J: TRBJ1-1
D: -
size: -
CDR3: CASSPSGGLAFF
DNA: TGTGCCAGCAGCCCTTCGGGGGGACTAGCTTTCTTT

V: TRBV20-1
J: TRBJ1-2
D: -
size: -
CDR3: CSARPPNYGYTF
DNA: TGCAGTGCTAGACCCCCGAACTATGGCTACACCTTC